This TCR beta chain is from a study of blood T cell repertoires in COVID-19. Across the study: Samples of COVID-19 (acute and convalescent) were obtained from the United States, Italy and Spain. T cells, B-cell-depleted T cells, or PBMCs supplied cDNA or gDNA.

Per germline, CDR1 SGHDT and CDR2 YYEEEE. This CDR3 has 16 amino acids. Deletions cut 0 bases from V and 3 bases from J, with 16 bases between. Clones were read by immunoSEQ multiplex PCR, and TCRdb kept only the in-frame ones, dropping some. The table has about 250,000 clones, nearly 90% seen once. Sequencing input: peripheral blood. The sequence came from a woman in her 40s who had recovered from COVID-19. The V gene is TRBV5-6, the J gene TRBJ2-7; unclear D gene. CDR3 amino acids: CASSLGVPPGYYEQYF. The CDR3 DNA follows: TGTGCCAGCAGCTTGGGGGTTCCTCCAGGCTACTACGAGCAGTACTTC.